In its sample, the clone carrying this T cell receptor beta chain was seen once. This sample is part of a study of cytomegalovirus exposure and HLA in healthy donors. At the level of the study: A subsequent analysis reported that the roughly 120 validation repertoires were produced on the same platform that had also been used for the 666 first-cohort repertoires.

Separate from the approximately 730-subject first cohort, the roughly 120-subject validation cohort was the one that the donors belonged to. Profiled with immunoSEQ multiplex PCR; TCRdb holds only in-frame clones, not every one. The repertoire holds approximately 150,000 clones, with less than 90% as singletons. This CDR3 contains 17 residues. V lost 4 bases to trimming and J lost 0 bases; unmatched junction nucleotides: 11. Germline loops: CDR1 SGHKS, CDR2 YYEKEE (reference sequence). This chain uses TRBV5-5 with TRBJ2-7; 9 bases map to TRBD1. The TCR was taken from a woman younger than 30 in good health and CMV-seropositive. The material sequenced was PBMCs. The CDR3 loop reads CASSGPGQGKSSYEQYF. The CDR3 region has the DNA TGTGCCAGCAGCGGGCCGGGACAGGGTAAGAGCTCCTACGAGCAGTACTTC.